The 32 T cell receptor beta chains below were found in one sample sequenced in a study of PD-1 blockade in classical Hodgkin lymphoma. The time point is: cycle 4 day 1 (C4D1), after five to seven weeks of nivolumab. Every one of the patients relapsed after autologous stem cell transplantation (brentuximab vedotin exposure was variable). Data came from immunoSEQ multiplex PCR; TCRdb stores just in-frame clones and leaves some out. The sample includes roughly 50,000 clones, approximately 89% of them seen just once. This specimen was peripheral blood mononuclear cells (PBMCs), taken before the fourth cycle of nivolumab. These receptors were taken from a human donor with classical Hodgkin lymphoma.

The rearrangement links TRBV6-5 to TRBJ2-2, with a tentative D call TRBD2 (6 bases). Trimming pared 8 bases from V and 0 bases from J, leaving 10 bases between. The CDR3 length is 14 residues. Germline-derived CDR1 and CDR2 are MNHEY and SVGAGI. CDR3: CASLGGANTGELFF. DNA for the CDR3: TGTGCCAGCTTGGGCGGGGCGAACACCGGGGAGCTGTTTTTT.

This chain uses TRBV9 with TRBJ2-3, with D uncertain. CDR1 and CDR2 (germline): SGDLS, YYNGEE. V lost 6 bases to trimming and J lost 6 bases, with 14 bases between them. CDR3 length: 13 residues. In DNA, the CDR3 is TGTGCCAGCAACCGGGCCCTCACGGATACGCAGTATTTT. It is translated as CASNRALTDTQYF.

The V and J genes are TRBV5-1 and TRBJ2-3; D may correspond to TRBD1 or TRBD2 (7 bases each). Per germline, CDR1 SGHRS and CDR2 YFSETQ. The CDR3 is 18 residues long. V was shortened by 4 bases and J by 4 bases, with 25 bases between the two germline ends. CDR3 nucleotides: TGCGCCAGCAGCCCTGGTGGAGGACTAGGGGGCAGCGCAGATACGCAGTATTTT. It encodes CASSPGGGLGGSADTQYF.

This chain uses TRBV18 with TRBJ2-3; 7 bases are a match to TRBD2. Germline CDR1 reads KGHSH; CDR2 reads LQKENI. The CDR3 totals 17 residues. Trimming at V came to 3 bases and at J to 8 bases, leaving 17 bases not matched to a gene. Here the CDR3 DNA reads TGTGCCAGCTCACCTCCCGGTTTATCGGACCAGCGGGGTACGCAGTATTTT. Protein sequence: CASSPPGLSDQRGTQYF.

The V gene is TRBV10-3, the J gene TRBJ1-5, with 7 bases identical to TRBD1. Germline V gives CDR1 ENHRY, CDR2 SYGVKD. The CDR3 covers 13 residues. V lost 5 bases, J lost 4 bases, and 2 bases stayed unmatched. This chain's CDR3 is CAISPDRNQPQHF. CDR3 bases: TGTGCCATCAGTCCGGACAGGAATCAGCCCCAGCATTTT.

This rearrangement joins TRBV4-2 to TRBJ2-1; 7 bases align to TRBD2. Unmatched junction bases numbered 14, after V lost 3 bases and J lost 15 bases. The CDR3 covers 14 residues. Germline V gene sequence: CDR1 LGHNA, CDR2 YNFKEQ. CDR3 region: CASSQGGKSGAPFF. CDR3 DNA sequence: TGTGCCAGCAGCCAGGGAGGGAAAAGCGGGGCCCCGTTCTTC.

The V call is TRBV5-6, the J call TRBJ2-7, with 7 bases matching TRBD1. Unmatched junction bases numbered 15, after V lost 5 bases and J lost 4 bases. The CDR3 has 16 amino acids. Germline CDR1 reads SGHDT; CDR2 reads YYEEEE. CDR3 DNA: TGTGCCAGCAGAAGCCGACTTCGGGACAGACCGTACGAGCAGTACTTC. It specifies CASRSRLRDRPYEQYF.

This clone has only one observation. V usage is TRBV7-9 and J usage is TRBJ2-7, with D possibly being TRBD2 (7 bases). Trimming took off 3 bases at V and 2 bases at J, with 14 bases between the two ends. The CDR3 spans 15 residues. The germline CDR1 and CDR2 sequences are SEHNR and FQNEAQ (reference sequence). The CDR3 sequence: CASSLGGGRPYEQYF. CDR3 coding DNA: TGTGCCAGCAGCTTGGGCGGGGGCCGTCCCTACGAGCAGTACTTC.

V usage is TRBV6-5 and J usage is TRBJ2-3; 8 bases are a match to TRBD1. Germline CDR1 reads MNHEY; CDR2 reads SVGAGI. The CDR3 loop spans 16 amino acids. V was pared by 0 bases and J by 7 bases, with 9 bases of the junction left unmatched. CDR3 sequence reads: CASSYSPGQGAHTQYF. The CDR3 DNA reads TGTGCCAGCAGTTACTCGCCCGGCCAGGGGGCACATACGCAGTATTTT.

This clone rates as medium-sized (0.01 to 0.1%). The V call is TRBV7-6, the J call TRBJ2-7; 11 bases align to TRBD1. There are 12 residues in the CDR3. Germline V gene sequence: CDR1 SGHVS, CDR2 FNYEAQ. The J segment lost 6 bases and the V segment lost 5 bases, leaving 0 bases of the junction unmatched. CDR3 bases: TGTGCCAGCAGCGGACAGGGGGCCGAGCAGTACTTC. It codes for CASSGQGAEQYF.

J is TRBJ1-3 and V is TRBV18; tentative D call: TRBD1 (5 bases). Deletions cut 3 bases from V and 0 bases from J, with 12 bases between. In germline, CDR1 is KGHSH, CDR2 LQKENI. This CDR3 is 16 amino acids long. The CDR3: CASSPPGIFSGNTIYF. CDR3 coding DNA: TGTGCCAGCTCACCGCCAGGGATTTTCTCTGGAAACACCATATATTTT.

This clone was counted a few times. The V and J genes are TRBV19 and TRBJ1-1, with D maybe TRBD1 (5 bases). V lost 3 bases, J lost 2 bases, and 7 bases lay in between. The CDR3 is 13 residues long. The germline gives CDR1 LNHDA, CDR2 SQIVND (reference sequence). CDR3 nucleotides: TGTGCCAGTAGTATCTGGGGCAACACTGAAGCTTTCTTT. Residues: CASSIWGNTEAFF.

The rearrangement links TRBV6-6 to TRBJ1-1, with TRBD1 matching 7 bases. The junction had 5 bases not matched to a gene; V was cut back by 5 bases and J by 5 bases. Germline lookup yields CDR1 MNHNY and CDR2 SVGAGI (reference sequence). The CDR3 totals 13 residues. The CDR3, as DNA: TGTGCCAGCAGTCGACAGGGTAATACTGAAGCTTTCTTT. Protein product: CASSRQGNTEAFF.

The chain is built from TRBV27 and TRBJ2-7; 11 positions match TRBD1. Trimming cost V 4 bases and J 6 bases; bases outside gene matches: 2. CDR1 and CDR2 (germline): MNHEY, SMNVEV (reference sequence). The CDR3 runs to 13 residues. CDR3 region: CASSYGTGGEQYF. CDR3 DNA sequence: TGTGCCAGCAGTTACGGGACAGGGGGCGAGCAGTACTTC.

The J gene is TRBJ2-7, the V gene TRBV5-4; 7 positions match TRBD1. Germline CDR1 is SGHNT and CDR2 is YYREEE (reference sequence). This CDR3 has 13 residues. V trimming: 1 base; J trimming: 5 bases; junction bases outside the gene matches: 3. This CDR3 is CASSLRQGNEQYF. The CDR3 nucleotides read TGTGCCAGCAGCTTGAGACAGGGAAACGAGCAGTACTTC. The complete variable domain, with remaining parts taken from reference TRBV5-4 and TRBJ2-7, reads ETGVTQSPTHLIKTRGQQVTLRCSSQSGHNTVSWYQQALGQGPQFIFQYYREEENGRGNFPPRFSGLQFPNYSSELNVNALELDDSALYLCASSLRQGNEQYFGPGTRLTVT.

This clone appeared a single time. The chain carries TRBV9 and TRBJ1-2; D ambiguous. Germline CDR1 is SGDLS and CDR2 is YYNGEE. V was cut by 0 bases and J by 3 bases, with 6 bases left in between. There are 13 residues in the CDR3. The CDR3 here is CASSVGGDYGYTF. The CDR3 nucleotides read TGTGCCAGCAGCGTAGGCGGTGACTATGGCTACACCTTC.

The chain links TRBV20-1 to TRBJ2-5; no clear D gene. Between the trimmed V and J ends, which lost 4 bases and 2 bases, there was a span of 2 bases. Germline V gene data show CDR1 as DFQATT and CDR2 as SNEGSKA (reference sequence). CDR3 size: 10 residues. Here the CDR3 reads CSAIQETQYF. The CDR3 DNA is TGCAGTGCTATACAAGAGACCCAGTACTTC.

The chain employs TRBV9 and TRBJ2-5; the match to TRBD2 covers 11 bases. The CDR3 has 15 residues. Germline values: CDR1 SGDLS, CDR2 YYNGEE. The junction had 9 bases not matched to a gene; V was cut back by 7 bases and J by 4 bases. The CDR3: CASGSGGALGETQYF. CDR3 DNA: TGTGCCAGCGGTAGCGGGGGGGCCTTGGGAGAGACCCAGTACTTC.

The V call is TRBV7-2, the J call TRBJ1-5; D is perhaps TRBD1 (5 bases). The germline CDR1 and CDR2 sequences are SGHTA and FQGNSA. The CDR3 is 13 amino acids. The ends were cut back, 2 bases at V and 5 bases at J, with 7 bases in the middle. The CDR3 protein is CASSLWGDQPQHF. The CDR3 region has the DNA TGTGCCAGCAGCTTATGGGGGGATCAGCCCCAGCATTTT.

The gene calls are TRBV2 and TRBJ2-5; the D is unclear. CDR1 and CDR2 from the germline V gene are SNHLY and FYNNEI. This CDR3 spans 13 amino acids. Between the trimmed V and J ends, which lost 6 bases and 5 bases, there was a span of 13 bases. The CDR3 loop reads CASRDLVGETQYF. CDR3 bases: TGTGCCAGCAGGGACCTAGTGGGGGAGACCCAGTACTTC.

The gene calls are TRBV10-3 and TRBJ1-4, with D unclear. V lost 0 bases, J lost 13 bases, and 9 bases lay in between. Per germline, CDR1 ENHRY and CDR2 SYGVKD. The CDR3 is 12 amino acids. CDR3 DNA: TGTGCCATCAGTGAGTCGGCGCAGCTACTGTTTTTT. Amino acid sequence: CAISESAQLLFF.

The rearrangement joins TRBV28 to TRBJ1-1; TRBD1 is a possible D gene (6 bases). Germline loops: CDR1 MDHEN, CDR2 SYDVKM. V gave up 4 bases and J gave up 1 base, with 13 bases separating them. The CDR3 length is 15 residues. DNA for the CDR3: TGTGCCAGCAGTTCCGATTACAGGGAGAACACTGAAGCTTTCTTT. It encodes CASSSDYRENTEAFF.

The table lists this clone with many counts. The V call is TRBV15, the J call TRBJ1-5; the D gene is possibly TRBD1 (5 bases). Germline V gene sequence: CDR1 LNHNV, CDR2 YYDKDF (reference sequence). V gave up 5 bases and J gave up 2 bases, with 10 bases separating them. CDR3 length: 14 amino acids. The chain's CDR3 is CATSRDYGNQPQHF. The DNA of the CDR3 is TGTGCCACCAGCCGGGACTATGGCAATCAGCCCCAGCATTTT.

The rearrangement joins TRBV10-3 to TRBJ2-5, with D unresolved. The CDR3 totals 12 residues. CDR1 and CDR2 from the germline V gene are ENHRY and SYGVKD. Trimming took off 0 bases at V and 5 bases at J, with 4 bases between the two ends. Written as DNA, the CDR3 is TGTGCCATCAGTGAGTCGGGTGAGACCCAGTACTTC. Its protein product is CAISESGETQYF.

This clone occurred a few times. The rearrangement joins TRBV7-3 to TRBJ2-1; D remains ambiguous. Trimming cost V 5 bases and J 6 bases, with 11 bases left between them. The germline gives CDR1 SGHTA, CDR2 FQGTGA. The CDR3 covers 13 residues. CDR3 DNA: TGTGCCAGCAGCCCCAGCGACTCCAATGAGCAGTTCTTC. Protein: CASSPSDSNEQFF.

The chain uses TRBV9 and TRBJ2-3; D is perhaps TRBD2 (6 bases). V gave up 0 bases and J gave up 0 bases, with 20 bases separating them. The CDR3 has 19 amino acids. Germline V lookup: CDR1 SGDLS, CDR2 YYNGEE. Written as DNA, the CDR3 is TGTGCCAGCAGCGTAGCCCCTACTAGCCCTTGGACTAGCACAGATACGCAGTATTTT. This gives the protein CASSVAPTSPWTSTDTQYF.

The chain couples TRBV18 to TRBJ2-5, with D possibly being TRBD2 (6 bases). The CDR3 sequence is 16 residues long. Germline V gives CDR1 KGHSH, CDR2 LQKENI. V was pared by 0 bases and J by 2 bases, with 13 bases between. Here the CDR3 DNA reads TGTGCCAGCTCACCACCGTTAACTAGCCCACAAGAGACCCAGTACTTC. It encodes CASSPPLTSPQETQYF.

This clone was recorded only once. The rearrangement uses TRBV4-1 and TRBJ2-7, with D possibly TRBD1 on 5 matching bases. V was clipped by 0 bases and J by 3 bases, with 18 bases between them. Germline V gives CDR1 MGHRA, CDR2 YSYEKL. The CDR3 runs to 17 residues. CDR3 nucleotides: TGCGCCAGCAGCCAAGATTCGACAGTACCCACATACTACGAGCAGTACTTC. Its protein product is CASSQDSTVPTYYEQYF.

The rearrangement links TRBV7-6 to TRBJ2-3; TRBD2 agrees at 11 bases. Germline V gene sequence: CDR1 SGHVS, CDR2 FNYEAQ. CDR3 length: 16 amino acids. J lost 4 bases, V lost 1 base, and 4 bases had no gene match. CDR3 DNA sequence: TGTGCCAGCAGCTTAGTTAGCGGGGGGGCGGCAGATACGCAGTATTTT. Translating it yields CASSLVSGGAADTQYF.

The DNA for the CDR3 is TGCGCCAGCAGTGCGGGGTTTATGTGGTACTTC. Amino acid sequence: CASSAGFMWYF. The chain couples TRBV10-2 to TRBJ2-7; D may be TRBD2 (5 bases). This CDR3 region has 11 residues. The V gene lost 4 bases and the J gene lost 12 bases, with 13 bases spanning the gap. Germline CDR1 is WSHSY and CDR2 is SAAADI.

This chain uses TRBV7-9 with TRBJ2-1; perhaps TRBD2 as D (5 bases). The CDR3 length is 17 residues. Germline V gives CDR1 SEHNR, CDR2 FQNEAQ (reference sequence). V shed 1 base and J shed 0 bases, with 13 bases lying between them. The CDR3: CASSLVTTATSYNEQFF. Written as DNA, the CDR3 is TGTGCCAGCAGCTTAGTGACTACAGCTACCTCCTACAATGAGCAGTTCTTC.

The rearrangement joins TRBV11-2 to TRBJ2-1, with 12 bases that match TRBD2. The germline V gene encodes CDR1 SGHAT and CDR2 FQNNGV. V was clipped by 1 base and J by 9 bases; unmatched bases: 4. The CDR3 sequence is 15 residues long. CDR3 DNA sequence: TGTGCCAGCAGCTTAGGGACTAGCGGGGCAGGTGAGCAGTTCTTC. Protein product: CASSLGTSGAGEQFF. The complete variable domain, with remaining parts taken from reference TRBV11-2 and TRBJ2-1, reads EAGVAQSPRYKIIEKRQSVAFWCNPISGHATLYWYQQILGQGPKLLIQFQNNGVVDDSQLPKDRFSAERLKGVDSTLKIQPAKLEDSAVYLCASSLGTSGAGEQFFGPGTRLTVL.